The 26 T cell receptor beta chains below were found in one sample sequenced in a study of T cells after yellow fever vaccination. TCRdb re-called the 5' RACE reads through MiXCR, storing one row per CDR3 protein. The sample includes 360,000 or so distinct CDR3 sequences, roughly 12% of them seen just once. This specimen was PBMCs, taken on the day of the first yellow fever vaccination. These receptors were obtained from a man between 18 and 35 years old who received the YFV17D yellow fever vaccine.

The chain carries TRBV5-4 and TRBJ2-7; D might be TRBD2 (5 bases). Germline V gene data show CDR1 as SGHNT and CDR2 as YYREEE (reference sequence). The V end was cut by 0 bases, the J end by 2 bases, with 9 bases between. The length of the CDR3 is 14 residues. The CDR3 loop is CASSLAGFAYEQYF. Written as DNA, the CDR3 is TGTGCCAGCAGCTTGGCGGGGTTCGCCTACGAGCAGTACTTC. Supplemented by reference TRBV5-4 and TRBJ2-7, the full variable domain reads ETGVTQSPTHLIKTRGQQVTLRCSSQSGHNTVSWYQQALGQGPQFIFQYYREEENGRGNFPPRFSGLQFPNYSSELNVNALELDDSALYLCASSLAGFAYEQYFGPGTRLTVT.

This sequence joins TRBV18 and TRBJ2-3; tentative D call: TRBD2 (7 bases). The germline V gene encodes CDR1 KGHSH and CDR2 LQKENI. The V and J ends lost 3 bases and 3 bases respectively, with 16 bases between them. The CDR3 is made up of 16 amino acids. In nucleotides, the CDR3 is TGTGCCAGCTCACCCATGGGAGGGGGGCGAACAGATACGCAGTATTTT. Its protein product is CASSPMGGGRTDTQYF.

The chain combines TRBV7-6 with TRBJ2-3; unclear D gene. V was clipped by 1 base and J by 4 bases, with 6 bases between them. Germline values: CDR1 SGHVS, CDR2 FNYEAQ. The CDR3 is 13 amino acids. CDR3 coding DNA: TGTGCCAGCAGCTTAGATGCTTCAGATACGCAGTATTTT. Translated: CASSLDASDTQYF.

This clonotype turned up a few times. The chain links TRBV10-3 to TRBJ1-2, with D perhaps TRBD1 (5 bases). The length of the CDR3 is 12 residues. V shed 11 bases and J shed 8 bases, with 18 bases lying between them. Germline assignment: CDR1 ENHRY and CDR2 SYGVKD. The CDR3 DNA follows: TGTGCCGGCCGCAGGGAAGAAGGGGGCTACACCTTC. Protein sequence: CAGRREEGGYTF.

This clonotype has more than one count but fewer than ten. This chain connects TRBV19 to TRBJ1-2; a possible D gene is TRBD1 (6 bases). The CDR3 runs to 15 residues. CDR1 and CDR2 (germline): LNHDA, SQIVND (reference sequence). Trimming removed 7 bases at V and 2 bases at J, with 17 bases between. CDR3 sequence (DNA): TGTGCCAGTACCGACCCCCGACAGGACAACTATGGCTACACCTTC. Residues: CASTDPRQDNYGYTF.

This chain's CDR3 is CASSSLGRSRSSYNEQFF. The CDR3 DNA sequence: TGTGCCAGCAGCTCCCTGGGACGCTCTCGAAGCTCCTACAATGAGCAGTTCTTC. The chain carries TRBV11-2 and TRBJ2-1; D possibly uses TRBD1 or TRBD2 (5 bases each). There are 18 residues in the CDR3. The germline CDR1 and CDR2 sequences are SGHAT and FQNNGV. The V end was cut by 4 bases, the J end by 0 bases, with 19 bases between.

The chain employs TRBV7-9 and TRBJ2-3; no definite D call. Looked up from germline, CDR1 is SEHNR and CDR2 is FQNEAQ (reference sequence). V lost 5 bases and J 3 bases, leaving 15 bases between the germline ends. The CDR3 consists of 15 residues. CDR3 bases: TGTGCCAGCAGCCTAAGGGATTTCATGACAGATACGCAGTATTTT. It codes for CASSLRDFMTDTQYF.

This clonotype was seen more than once but under ten times. This chain joins TRBV29-1 and TRBJ1-1; D remains ambiguous. The CDR3 runs to 14 residues. Germline loops: CDR1 SQVTM, CDR2 ANQGSEA. V shed 3 bases and J shed 0 bases, with 11 bases lying between them. CDR3 loop: CSVDVKGMNTEAFF. CDR3 DNA: TGCAGCGTTGATGTTAAGGGAATGAACACTGAAGCTTTCTTT. The full variable domain, with the rest looked up from reference TRBV29-1 and TRBJ1-1, is SAVISQKPSRDICQRGTSLTIQCQVDSQVTMMFWYRQQPGQSLTLIATANQGSEATYESGFVIDKFPISRPNLTFSTLTVSNMSPEDSSIYLCSVDVKGMNTEAFFGQGTRLTVV.

This clonotype was seen only a few times. The genes are TRBV6-1 and TRBJ2-3; D unclear. Germline CDR1 is MNHNS and CDR2 is SASEGT. The CDR3 totals 13 residues. Trimming removed 6 bases from V and 2 bases from J, with 9 bases in between. The CDR3: CASRGISTDTQYF. CDR3 bases: TGTGCCAGCAGGGGGATCTCCACAGATACGCAGTATTTT.

This chain's CDR3 is CASSFAGTSEQYV. CDR3 nucleotides: TGTGCCAGCAGTTTCGCAGGGACTTCTGAGCAGTACGTC. The gene calls are TRBV28 and TRBJ2-7; D is possibly TRBD2 (6 bases). CDR1 and CDR2 (germline): MDHEN, SYDVKM. V gave up 3 bases and J gave up 7 bases, with 13 bases separating them. The CDR3 has 13 amino acids.

The gene calls are TRBV5-1 and TRBJ2-3, with no clear D. From germline, CDR1 is SGHRS and CDR2 YFSETQ. V was pared by 7 bases and J by 2 bases, with 14 bases between. CDR3 length equals 14 residues. CDR3 in amino acids: CASSDLFDTDTQYF. The CDR3 DNA reads TGCGCCAGCTCCGATTTGTTTGACACAGATACGCAGTATTTT.

This chain joins TRBV6-1 and TRBJ1-3; the match to TRBD1 covers 11 bases. The CDR3 is 17 amino acids. The germline CDR1 and CDR2 sequences are MNHNS and SASEGT. J gave up 3 bases and V 5 bases, and 9 bases lay outside the gene matches. CDR3 sequence (DNA): TGTGCCAGCAGTAAAACCTGGACAGGGGGCTATGGAAACACCATATATTTT. This codes for CASSKTWTGGYGNTIYF.

The rearrangement links TRBV18 to TRBJ1-2; no clear D. CDR1 and CDR2 from the germline V gene are KGHSH and LQKENI. V was clipped by 1 base and J by 8 bases, with 5 bases between them. The CDR3 loop spans 11 amino acids. The CDR3 spells CASSPQGGYTF. The CDR3 region has the DNA TGTGCCAGCTCACCACAGGGAGGCTACACCTTC.

This chain links TRBV7-8 with TRBJ2-1, with a tentative D call TRBD2 (6 bases). V lost 5 bases, J lost 6 bases, and 17 bases lay in between. This CDR3 comprises 15 residues. Germline values: CDR1 SGHVS, CDR2 FQNEAQ. The CDR3 spells CASSKTAGLPNEQFF. In nucleotides, the CDR3 is TGTGCCAGCAGCAAAACAGCGGGCCTGCCCAATGAGCAGTTCTTC.

CDR3 residues: CASSSIRQGGYTF. CDR3 bases: TGTGCCAGCAGCTCTATTCGCCAGGGTGGCTACACCTTC. The chain couples TRBV7-6 to TRBJ1-2; weak D call: TRBD1 (5 bases). The CDR3 totals 13 residues. Germline-derived CDR1 and CDR2 are SGHVS and FNYEAQ. V shed 4 bases and J shed 7 bases, with 13 bases lying between them.

The J gene is TRBJ2-1, the V gene TRBV5-1, with 10 nucleotides matching TRBD2. J was trimmed by 4 bases and V by 4 bases; bases with no gene match: 11. The germline gives CDR1 SGHRS, CDR2 YFSETQ. CDR3 size: 17 residues. The DNA of the CDR3 is TGCGCCAGCAGCCCCGGGACTAGCGCCATTAGGTACAATGAGCAGTTCTTC. Amino acid sequence: CASSPGTSAIRYNEQFF.

This clonotype was counted only a few times. CDR3 DNA sequence: TGTGCCATCAGCCGGGGACAGACGAACACCGGGGAGCTGTTTTTT. Encoded protein: CAISRGQTNTGELFF. The chain combines TRBV10-3 with TRBJ2-2, with 7 bases that match TRBD1. The CDR3 length is 15 residues. V dropped 6 bases and J dropped 0; count of bases not matched to a gene: 4. The germline V gene has CDR1 ENHRY and CDR2 SYGVKD.

This clonotype came up a few times. V usage is TRBV7-8 and J usage is TRBJ2-4, with D perhaps matching TRBD2 (7 bases). V was shortened by 4 bases and J by 3 bases, with 16 bases between the two germline ends. Per the germline V gene, CDR1 is SGHVS and CDR2 is FQNEAQ. CDR3 length: 16 amino acids. CDR3: CASSYPRGGGKNIQYF. The CDR3 coding sequence is TGTGCCAGCAGCTACCCGAGGGGGGGCGGCAAAAACATTCAGTACTTC.

The chain carries TRBV11-2 and TRBJ2-7; no clear D gene. Between the trimmed V and J ends, which lost 5 bases and 6 bases, there was a span of 11 bases. Germline-derived CDR1 and CDR2 are SGHAT and FQNNGV. This CDR3 spans 12 amino acids. CDR3 residues: CASSALPLEQYF. The CDR3 nucleotides read TGTGCCAGCAGCGCCCTGCCCCTCGAGCAGTACTTC. The full variable domain, completed using reference TRBV11-2 and TRBJ2-7, is EAGVAQSPRYKIIEKRQSVAFWCNPISGHATLYWYQQILGQGPKLLIQFQNNGVVDDSQLPKDRFSAERLKGVDSTLKIQPAKLEDSAVYLCASSALPLEQYFGPGTRLTVT.

This chain links TRBV5-1 with TRBJ2-5; 9 nucleotides align to TRBD1. J gave up 1 base and V 4 bases, and 5 bases lay outside the gene matches. This CDR3 spans 15 amino acids. From germline, CDR1 is SGHRS and CDR2 YFSETQ. CDR3 DNA sequence: TGCGCCAGCAGCAGCTGGGGACAGGGCCAAGAGACCCAGTACTTC. Protein product: CASSSWGQGQETQYF.

In this sample, this clonotype turned up a few times. The rearrangement uses TRBV20-1 and TRBJ1-5, with D unclear. Germline CDR1 DFQATT, CDR2 SNEGSKA (reference sequence). The germline V and J ends were trimmed by 3 bases and 7 bases, with 13 bases remaining between them. The CDR3 is 13 residues long. The CDR3 region has the DNA TGCAGTGCTAGTAATATACCTGGGCAGCCCCAGCATTTT. This translates into CSASNIPGQPQHF.

This clonotype turned up a few times. The genes are TRBV12-3 or TRBV12-4 and TRBJ2-7; no reliable D call. The CDR3 is 13 residues long. V was clipped by 3 bases and J by 6 bases, with 12 bases between them. The CDR3 DNA follows: TGTGCCAGCAGTTTCGGTCAACGGTTCGAGCAGTACGTC. This gives the protein CASSFGQRFEQYV.

The rearrangement joins TRBV19 to TRBJ1-2; weak D call: TRBD1 (5 bases). The CDR3 is 14 amino acids. Trimming took off 4 bases at V and 2 bases at J, with 11 bases between the two ends. CDR1 and CDR2 (germline): LNHDA, SQIVND (reference sequence). The CDR3 DNA reads as TGTGCCAGTAGTAGGACGGACATAAACTATGGCTACACCTTC. Protein sequence: CASSRTDINYGYTF.

This clonotype was observed at least ten times. Germline and junction disagree at one end, which may indicate a read error. The V gene is TRBV12-3 or TRBV12-4, the J gene TRBJ2-7; no clear D. This CDR3 region has 13 residues. CDR3 protein: CASSLRSSYEQYF. In DNA form, the CDR3 reads TGCGCCAGCAGCCTGAGGAGCTCCTACGAGCAGTACTTC.

The chain links TRBV7-8 to TRBJ2-7, with 9 nucleotides matching TRBD1. This CDR3 contains 16 residues. Germline-derived CDR1 and CDR2 are SGHVS and FQNEAQ. The ends lost 5 bases at V and 2 bases at J; junction bases unmatched: 10. CDR3 DNA: TGTGCCAGCAGCCACCCGCGGACAGGGGTTGCCTACGAGCAGTACTTC. The encoded protein is CASSHPRTGVAYEQYF.

The gene calls are TRBV9 and TRBJ2-1; the match to TRBD2 covers 7 bases. CDR3 length: 13 residues. Germline trimming cut 4 bases from V and 4 bases from J; bases unmatched to any gene: 2. Germline lookup yields CDR1 SGDLS and CDR2 YYNGEE. The CDR3 nucleotides are TGTGCCAGCAGCAGCGGGACTTACAATGAGCAGTTCTTC. Translating it yields CASSSGTYNEQFF. Complete variable domain (other parts from reference TRBV9 and TRBJ2-1): DSGVTQTPKHLITATGQRVTLRCSPRSGDLSVYWYQQSLDQGLQFLIQYYNGEERAKGNILERFSAQQFPDLHSELNLSSLELGDSALYFCASSSGTYNEQFFGPGTRLTVL.